What follows are 30 T cell receptor beta chains derived from one specimen sequenced in a study of beta chain features in type 1 diabetes. TCRB transcripts that were expressed got sequenced, as all of the isolated RNA had been reverse transcribed. TCRdb keeps only in-frame clones here, not all; method: immunoSEQ multiplex PCR. The sample carries under 150,000 clones, 6.9% recorded once. Material for sequencing was central memory CD4+ T cells from blood. All receptors derive from a woman aged 25 to 39 in good health.

This clone was observed a few times. This sequence joins TRBV28 and TRBJ1-5; 10 bases map to TRBD1. This CDR3 comprises 15 residues. CDR1 and CDR2 from the germline V gene are MDHEN and SYDVKM. Trimming cost V 6 bases and J 2 bases; bases outside gene matches: 4. CDR3 sequence reads: CASRQTGGRNQPQHF. The CDR3 DNA follows: TGTGCCAGCAGACAGACAGGGGGCCGCAATCAGCCCCAGCATTTT.

V gene TRBV18 combines with J gene TRBJ1-1; D is unresolved. Germline CDR1 KGHSH, CDR2 LQKENI. Trimming took off 4 bases at V and 1 base at J, with 7 bases between the two ends. The CDR3 consists of 13 residues. CDR3 protein: CASSLGGNTEAFF. In DNA, the CDR3 is TGTGCCAGCTCACTCGGTGGGAACACTGAAGCTTTCTTT.

This clone appeared a few times. The V gene is TRBV7-2, the J gene TRBJ2-2, with unresolved D. CDR3 length: 14 amino acids. V was cut by 5 bases and J by 3 bases, with 10 bases left in between. CDR1 SGHTA and CDR2 FQGNSA come from the germline V gene. CDR3 in DNA: TGTGCCAGCAGCCTTAGAGCTGACACCGGGGAGCTGTTTTTT. Its protein is CASSLRADTGELFF.

The rearrangement links TRBV7-3 to TRBJ2-7; 13 bases are a match to TRBD2. The length of the CDR3 is 15 residues. Germline values: CDR1 SGHTA, CDR2 FQGTGA. The J segment lost 5 bases and the V segment lost 6 bases, leaving 7 bases of the junction unmatched. CDR3 sequence reads: CASRPIGTSGNEQYF. The CDR3, as DNA: TGTGCCAGCAGACCAATCGGGACTAGCGGGAACGAGCAGTACTTC. The full variable domain, with the rest looked up from reference TRBV7-3 and TRBJ2-7, is GAGVSQTPSNKVTEKGKYVELRCDPISGHTALYWYRQSLGQGPEFLIYFQGTGAADDSGLPNDRFFAVRPEGSVSTLKIQRTERGDSAVYLCASRPIGTSGNEQYFGPGTRLTVT.

This clone was counted at least ten times. V is TRBV7-2 and J is TRBJ1-1, with D unclear. The CDR3 is 13 amino acids. Germline lookup yields CDR1 SGHTA and CDR2 FQGNSA. V dropped 3 bases and J dropped 2 bases, with 7 bases sitting between them. CDR3 residues: CASSFTSNTEAFF. As DNA, the CDR3 is TGTGCCAGCAGCTTCACAAGTAACACTGAAGCTTTCTTT.

The chain has TRBV9 and TRBJ2-3; 8 nucleotides align to TRBD1. The CDR3 runs 15 residues. In germline, CDR1 is SGDLS, CDR2 YYNGEE. The J segment lost 2 bases and the V segment lost 1 base, leaving 3 bases of the junction unmatched. CDR3 sequence: CASSVMDRVTDTQYF. The DNA for the CDR3 is TGTGCCAGCAGCGTAATGGACAGGGTCACAGATACGCAGTATTTT.

This clone was counted between two and nine times. The V and J genes are TRBV18 and TRBJ2-2; a possible D gene is TRBD1 (6 bases). Per the germline V gene, CDR1 is KGHSH and CDR2 is LQKENI. The CDR3 is 14 amino acids. Trimming shortened V by 3 bases and J by 5 bases, and 10 bases separated the two germline ends. CDR3 amino acids: CASSPNRETGELFF. The CDR3 nucleotides read TGTGCCAGCTCACCCAACAGGGAAACCGGGGAGCTGTTTTTT. Using reference TRBV18 and TRBJ2-2 for the parts outside the CDR3, the full variable domain is NAGVMQNPRHLVRRRGQEARLRCSPMKGHSHVYWYRQLPEEGLKFMVYLQKENIIDESGMPKERFSAEFPKEGPSILRIQQVVRGDSAAYFCASSPNRETGELFFGEGSRLTVL.

This sequence joins TRBV27 and TRBJ1-1, with 7 bases fitting TRBD1. Per the germline V gene, CDR1 is MNHEY and CDR2 is SMNVEV (reference sequence). The CDR3 has 14 amino acids. Germline trimming cut 5 bases from V and 5 bases from J; bases unmatched to any gene: 8. For the CDR3, the DNA is TGTGCCAGCAGTGACAGGGAAAGAAGTACTGAAGCTTTCTTT. It encodes CASSDRERSTEAFF.

This clone was seen only a few times. The chain employs TRBV10-3 and TRBJ2-1, with 8 bases lining up with TRBD2. The CDR3 extends over 14 amino acids. V gave up 7 bases and J gave up 3 bases; unmatched junction bases: 5. Germline-derived CDR1 and CDR2 are ENHRY and SYGVKD. For the CDR3, the DNA is TGTGCCATCAAAGGACTAGCAGACTACAATGAGCAGTTCTTC. Translation: CAIKGLADYNEQFF.

This clone has only a few counts. V and J are TRBV9 and TRBJ1-3, with TRBD1 matching 9 bases. With 5 bases clipped from V and 2 bases from J, the junction kept 8 bases outside the gene matches. The germline V gene has CDR1 SGDLS and CDR2 YYNGEE. The CDR3 is 16 residues long. The CDR3 nucleotides are TGTGCCAGCAGTTTAACAGGGGGCGCCCCTGGAAACACCATATATTTT. Translation gives CASSLTGGAPGNTIYF.

This clone has a count of ten or more. The V gene is TRBV28, the J gene TRBJ2-5, with D possibly being TRBD2 (6 bases). There are 15 residues in the CDR3. V was trimmed by 4 bases and J by 3 bases, leaving 15 bases between them. Germline V gives CDR1 MDHEN, CDR2 SYDVKM. The chain's CDR3 is CASSSPPEGKETQYF. CDR3 nucleotide sequence: TGTGCCAGCAGTTCCCCCCCGGAGGGGAAAGAGACCCAGTACTTC.

Only a few counts were recorded for this clone. The V and J genes are TRBV7-9 and TRBJ1-3; D remains ambiguous. The germline gives CDR1 SEHNR, CDR2 FQNEAQ (reference sequence). CDR3 length: 15 amino acids. V gave up 2 bases and J gave up 0 bases, with 8 bases separating them. This CDR3 is CASSLSLSSGNTIYF. In DNA, the CDR3 is TGTGCCAGCAGCTTATCCCTCTCCTCTGGAAACACCATATATTTT.

This clone was observed a few times. The chain uses TRBV28 and TRBJ2-5; TRBD1 might be the D (6 bases). This CDR3 comprises 18 residues. Germline V gene data show CDR1 as MDHEN and CDR2 as SYDVKM. The V gene lost 2 bases and the J gene lost 5 bases, with 24 bases spanning the gap. CDR3 in amino acids: CASSLREMTSARGETQYF. The CDR3 DNA reads as TGTGCCAGCAGTTTAAGGGAGATGACCTCCGCTAGGGGGGAGACCCAGTACTTC.

This clone was counted many times. The J gene is TRBJ1-2, the V gene TRBV5-8, with 7 bases identical to TRBD1. From germline, CDR1 is SGHTS and CDR2 YDEGEE. The CDR3 totals 12 residues. The V segment lost 3 bases and the J segment 4 bases; nucleotides outside the gene matches: 0. CDR3 region: CASSWTGYGYTF. DNA of the CDR3: TGTGCCAGCAGCTGGACAGGCTATGGCTACACCTTC.

This clone was counted between two and nine times. The chain has TRBV4-1 and TRBJ2-5; D possibly corresponds to TRBD2 (6 bases). Trimming stripped 0 bases from V and 4 bases from J, with 15 bases between. Germline values: CDR1 MGHRA, CDR2 YSYEKL. This CDR3 spans 16 amino acids. The CDR3 coding sequence is TGCGCCAGCAGCCAAGAGGGCAGGGAGGTGCGAGAGACCCAGTACTTC. Translating gives CASSQEGREVRETQYF.

In its sample, this clone was seen a few times. CDR3 residues: CASRERAESIQYF. The CDR3, as DNA: TGTGCCAGTAGGGAGCGGGCCGAAAGCATTCAGTACTTC. This sequence joins TRBV19 and TRBJ2-4; TRBD2 might be the D (6 bases). In germline, CDR1 is LNHDA, CDR2 SQIVND (reference sequence). Trimming took 6 bases from V and 9 from J, leaving 15 bases between them. The CDR3 sequence is 13 residues long.

This clone has only a few counts. A much larger clone sits a single nucleotide away, making a read error possible. The rearrangement joins TRBV7-2 to TRBJ2-7; 7 nucleotides match TRBD1. Trimming took 5 bases from V and 4 from J; bases not matched to a gene: 2. The CDR3 contains 12 residues. The germline gives CDR1 SGHTA, CDR2 FQGNSA. The CDR3 is CASSPGQYEQYF. The CDR3, as DNA: TGTGCCAGCAGCCCGGGACAGTACGAGCAGTACTTC.

V and J are TRBV6-1 and TRBJ1-1; no clear D gene. The CDR3 sequence is 11 residues long. In germline, CDR1 is MNHNS, CDR2 SASEGT. V shed 4 bases and J shed 7 bases, with 7 bases lying between them. CDR3 in amino acids: CASSVRSEAFF. The CDR3 DNA follows: TGTGCCAGCAGTGTTCGGAGTGAAGCTTTCTTT.

This clone was counted only a few times. The chain carries TRBV7-3 and TRBJ1-2, with D possibly TRBD1 on 5 matching bases. The CDR3 length is 14 residues. V shed 1 base and J shed 4 bases, with 10 bases lying between them. Germline lookup yields CDR1 SGHTA and CDR2 FQGTGA. The DNA for the CDR3 is TGTGCCAGCAGCTTAAATGGGGGACTCTATGGCTACACCTTC. Protein sequence: CASSLNGGLYGYTF.

This clone was found many times. The rearrangement links TRBV25-1 to TRBJ2-3, with a weak D call TRBD2 (6 bases). Germline CDR1 is MGHDK and CDR2 is SYGVNS. The V and J ends lost 5 bases and 0 bases respectively, with 9 bases between them. The CDR3 is 14 residues long. The CDR3 region has the DNA TGTGCCAGCAGTATAGCGGCTAGCACAGATACGCAGTATTTT. Protein product: CASSIAASTDTQYF.

In this sample, this clone turned up a few times. The genes are TRBV20-1 and TRBJ1-1, with D unresolved. The V end was cut by 0 bases, the J end by 8 bases, with 7 bases between. Per germline, CDR1 DFQATT and CDR2 SNEGSKA (reference sequence). CDR3 size: 11 residues. The CDR3 DNA reads as TGCAGTGCTAGAGAGGTTCAGGAAGCTTTCTTT. It specifies CSAREVQEAFF.

This clone was counted a few times. The chain links TRBV28 to TRBJ2-5; TRBD1 agrees at 7 bases. Germline V CDR1 and CDR2: MDHEN, SYDVKM. The CDR3 sequence is 14 residues long. After removal of 5 bases from V and 4 bases from J, the junction contained 7 bases not matched to a gene. In nucleotides, the CDR3 is TGTGCCAGCAGTGACTCAACAGGGGCAGAGACCCAGTACTTC. Residues: CASSDSTGAETQYF.

This chain links TRBV7-9 with TRBJ1-1; 8 nucleotides line up with TRBD1. The germline V gene encodes CDR1 SEHNR and CDR2 FQNEAQ (reference sequence). The CDR3 runs 12 residues. Unmatched junction bases numbered 2, after V lost 3 bases and J lost 8 bases. The CDR3 DNA sequence: TGTGCCAGCAGCTTCTCAGGGGGCGAAGCTTTCTTT. Translation: CASSFSGGEAFF.

The rearrangement uses TRBV18 and TRBJ1-2; weak D call: TRBD1 (5 bases). The length of the CDR3 is 13 residues. Germline loops: CDR1 KGHSH, CDR2 LQKENI. Trimming removed 3 bases from V and 2 bases from J, with 7 bases in between. The DNA of the CDR3 is TGTGCCAGCTCACCCGACAGCAACTATGGCTACACCTTC. Translation: CASSPDSNYGYTF.

This clone was found a few times. The gene calls are TRBV10-3 and TRBJ1-4; no reliable D call. The CDR3 is 13 residues long. The V end lost 2 bases, the J end lost 8 bases, and 9 bases lay between the germline ends. The germline gives CDR1 ENHRY, CDR2 SYGVKD. CDR3 nucleotides: TGTGCCATCAGTGAGCGAGGAGAGGAAAAACTGTTTTTT. This encodes CAISERGEEKLFF.

The chain is built from TRBV15 and TRBJ2-7; D uncertain. The CDR3 runs to 13 residues. Germline V CDR1 and CDR2: LNHNV, YYDKDF (reference sequence). Trimming shortened V by 0 bases and J by 3 bases, and 6 bases separated the two germline ends. The CDR3 region has the DNA TGTGCCACCAGCAGAGAGAGATTCTACGAGCAGTACTTC. It encodes CATSRERFYEQYF.

This clone turned up a few times. V gene TRBV5-4 combines with J gene TRBJ1-2, with D possibly matching TRBD1 (6 bases). From germline, CDR1 is SGHNT and CDR2 YYREEE (reference sequence). Between the trimmed V and J ends, which lost 3 bases and 7 bases, there was a span of 13 bases. This CDR3 spans 13 amino acids. The CDR3 loop reads CASSSDLRGGYTF. CDR3 sequence (DNA): TGTGCCAGCAGCTCCGACCTCAGGGGTGGCTACACCTTC.

This clone was counted between two and nine times. The chain carries TRBV5-4 and TRBJ2-1; no reliable D call. The CDR3 is 15 residues long. The ends were cut back, 5 bases at V and 5 bases at J, with 17 bases in the middle. The germline gives CDR1 SGHNT, CDR2 YYREEE (reference sequence). For the CDR3, the DNA is TGTGCCAGCAGTTCCGGGTCCCGGGTTAACAATGAGCAGTTCTTC. Amino acids: CASSSGSRVNNEQFF.

V is TRBV4-3 and J is TRBJ2-7; 7 nucleotides agree with TRBD1. V lost 3 bases, J lost 5 bases, and 7 bases stayed unmatched. Looked up from germline, CDR1 is LGHNA and CDR2 is YSLEER. The CDR3 covers 14 residues. The CDR3, as DNA: TGCGCCAGCAGCCAGGCTGACAGGGCTCACGAGCAGTACTTC. This gives the protein CASSQADRAHEQYF.

This sequence joins TRBV6-6 and TRBJ1-2; no definite D call. This CDR3 contains 15 residues. CDR1 is MNHNY, CDR2 SVGAGI, per germline (reference sequence). The V end lost 6 bases, the J end lost 4 bases, and 18 bases lay between the germline ends. The CDR3 DNA follows: TGTGCCAGCAGGGAAGGTCGGGGATTCATCTATGGCTACACCTTC. This translates into CASREGRGFIYGYTF.